Below are 15 T cell receptor beta chains sequenced from a single sample in a study of tumor-infiltrating lymphocytes in oesophageal squamous cell carcinoma. One entry per CDR3 protein, called by TCRdb with MiXCR from the PCR reads. The sample has 15,000 or so distinct CDR3 sequences, 58% seen once. The source material was esophageal tumor tissue. The receptors were sampled from a female donor with esophageal squamous cell carcinoma.

This clonotype was observed a single time. Since no conserved phenylalanine or tryptophan closes the CDR3, a read error is the likely cause. The DNA is left out, because the CDR3 cannot be placed on it with certainty; the CDR3 is given as TCRdb lists it. The chain combines TRBV7-3 with TRBJ2-3; the table assigns TRBD2, which was not confirmed against the DNA. The germline CDR1 and CDR2 sequences are SGHTA and FQGTGA. Inclusive of both ends, the CDR3 amounts to 20 amino acids. CDR3: CASSLSGQRLYLPTSSTLGT.

This clonotype is classed as medium-sized (0.01 to 0.1%). This chain connects TRBV7-2 to TRBJ1-2, with D unresolved. V lost 4 bases and J 1 base, leaving 7 bases between the germline ends. CDR1 is SGHTA, CDR2 FQGNSA, per germline. This CDR3 has 13 amino acids. As DNA, the CDR3 is TGTGCCAGCAGCTCAAGTTATAACTATGGCTACACCTTC. Translation: CASSSSYNYGYTF.

The chain is built from TRBV24-1 and TRBJ2-7; 7 positions match TRBD1. The assigned J gene may be wrong: the sequence end matches TRBJ2-5 better. Germline CDR1 and CDR2: KGHDR and SFDVKD. The CDR3 is 14 amino acids. CDR3 sequence: CATSDPGTEGTQYF. CDR3 coding DNA: TGTGCCACCAGTGATCCTGGGACAGAGGGGACCCAGTACTTC.

This clonotype was counted between two and nine times. One junction end disagrees with the germline gene, perhaps due to a read error. The CDR3 spells CASSPAGASRETQYF. CDR3 bases: TGTGCTAGCAGCCCAGCGGGGGCTAGCAGGGAGACCCAGTACTTC. The chain couples TRBV7-6 to TRBJ2-5; 8 bases are a match to TRBD2. There are 15 residues in the CDR3. Germline V gene data show CDR1 as SGHVS and CDR2 as FNYEAQ.

The V call is TRBV5-1, the J call TRBJ2-4; 12 nucleotides line up with TRBD2. The DNA matches TRBJ2-1 better at its end, which makes the J call doubtful. Germline lookup yields CDR1 SGHRS and CDR2 YFSETQ. This CDR3 region has 15 residues. In DNA, the CDR3 is TGCGCCAGCAGCGAGCAGCTAGCGGGAGGGGGTGAGCAGTTCTTC. Protein: CASSEQLAGGGEQFF.

This rearrangement joins TRBV24-1 to TRBJ2-3; no firm D call. V was pared by 1 base and J by 8 bases, with 15 bases between. The germline CDR1 and CDR2 sequences are KGHDR and SFDVKD. The CDR3 is 15 residues long. CDR3 coding DNA: TGTGCCACCAGTGATTTCGAAGGGATGAAAGGTACGCAGTATTTT. Amino acid sequence: CATSDFEGMKGTQYF.

Only a few counts were recorded for this clonotype. A junction boundary mismatches the germline segment, possibly from a read error. The chain couples TRBV7-6 to TRBJ2-3; D is ambiguous. Germline assignment: CDR1 SGHVS and CDR2 FNYEAQ. This CDR3 spans 15 amino acids. CDR3 protein: CASSIAGSSTDTQYF. In DNA form, the CDR3 reads TGTGCCAGCAGCATAGCAGGTTCTAGCACAGATACGCAGTATTTT.

CDR3 DNA sequence: TGTGCCAGCCGTGCAGGGCTGTACGAGCAGTACTTC. Translation gives CASRAGLYEQYF. The J gene is TRBJ2-1, the V gene TRBV7-8, with D perhaps TRBD1 (5 bases). The J call may be wrong; the DNA end is better matched by TRBJ2-7. Per germline, CDR1 SGHVS and CDR2 FQNEAQ. This CDR3 is 12 amino acids long.

This clonotype is classed as medium-sized (0.01 to 0.1%). This sequence joins TRBV5-1 and TRBJ2-1, with 14 bases matching TRBD2. CDR3 length: 15 amino acids. V gave up 4 bases and J gave up 6 bases; unmatched junction bases: 3. CDR1 is SGHRS and CDR2 is YFSETQ in the germline V gene. The CDR3 sequence: CASSPGTSGGNEQFF. The CDR3 DNA follows: TGCGCCAGCAGCCCGGGGACTAGCGGGGGCAATGAGCAGTTCTTC.

The chain combines TRBV11-1 with TRBJ2-5, with 12 bases matching TRBD2. There are 16 residues in the CDR3. V lost 0 bases and J lost 11; bases outside the gene matches: 10. Looked up from germline, CDR1 is SGHAT and CDR2 is FQDESV (reference sequence). The DNA for the CDR3 is TGTGCCAGCAGCTTAGCTCTAGCGGGAGGGTTAGATGAGCAGTACTTC. Protein sequence: CASSLALAGGLDEQYF.

The V gene is TRBV6-1, the J gene TRBJ2-3; 8 nucleotides align to TRBD2. The better agreement between TRBJ2-7 and the DNA end casts doubt on the J call. The germline V gene encodes CDR1 MNHNS and CDR2 SASEGT. The CDR3 extends over 16 amino acids. CDR3 loop: CASSEGGTSYSYEQYF. The CDR3 region has the DNA TGTGCCAGCAGTGAAGGGGGGACTAGTTACTCCTACGAGCAGTACTTC.

This chain joins TRBV7-2 and TRBJ2-7; unclear D gene. TRBJ2-1 matches the DNA end more closely, so the J call is doubtful. Germline values: CDR1 SGHTA, CDR2 FQGNSA. CDR3 size: 15 residues. DNA for the CDR3: TGTGCCAGCAGCTTATCGGGCCAATACGGGAATGAGCAGTTCTTC. It yields the protein CASSLSGQYGNEQFF.

Concerning this clonotype itself: A read error may account for a junction end that differs from germline. The chain employs TRBV7-2 and TRBJ2-3, with TRBD1 identical over 7 bases. CDR1 SGHTA and CDR2 FQGNSA come from the germline V gene. CDR3 size: 15 residues. The CDR3 sequence: CASSGAGTVGNEQFF. The CDR3, as DNA: TGTGCCAGCAGCGGCGCCGGGACAGTAGGCAATGAGCAGTTCTTT.

The CDR3, as DNA: TGTGCCAGCAGCTCAGGGGGCCCAGAGACCCAGTACTTC. Amino acids: CASSSGGPETQYF. The chain recombines TRBV7-2 with TRBJ2-5, with 8 bases aligning to TRBD1. CDR1 and CDR2 from the germline V gene are SGHTA and FQGNSA. This CDR3 is built from 13 residues. V dropped 4 bases and J dropped 4; count of bases not matched to a gene: 2.

The genes are TRBV6-1 and TRBJ2-1; D might be TRBD1 or TRBD2, each matching 6 bases. With 1 base removed from V and 2 bases from J, the gap between germline ends came to 18 bases. Germline V gene sequence: CDR1 MNHNS, CDR2 SASEGT. The CDR3 totals 18 residues. The CDR3 coding sequence is TGTGCCAGCAGTGAAGGAGAAGGGGGGTGGGTGGCCTACAATGAGCAGTTCTTC. Translated: CASSEGEGGWVAYNEQFF.